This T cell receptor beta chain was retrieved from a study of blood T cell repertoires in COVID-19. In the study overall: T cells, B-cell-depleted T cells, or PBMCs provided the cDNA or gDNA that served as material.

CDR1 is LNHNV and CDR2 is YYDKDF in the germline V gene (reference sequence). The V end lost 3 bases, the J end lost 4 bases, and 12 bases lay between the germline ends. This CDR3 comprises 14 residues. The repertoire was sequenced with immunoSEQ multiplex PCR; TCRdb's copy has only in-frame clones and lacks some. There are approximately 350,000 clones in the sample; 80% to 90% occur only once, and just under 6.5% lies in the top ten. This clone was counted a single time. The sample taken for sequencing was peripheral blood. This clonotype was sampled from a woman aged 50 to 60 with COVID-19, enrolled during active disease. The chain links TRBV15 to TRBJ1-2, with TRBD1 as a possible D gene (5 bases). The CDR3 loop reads CATSRGDSFYGYTF. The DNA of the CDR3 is TGTGCCACCAGCAGGGGTGACAGTTTCTATGGCTACACCTTC.